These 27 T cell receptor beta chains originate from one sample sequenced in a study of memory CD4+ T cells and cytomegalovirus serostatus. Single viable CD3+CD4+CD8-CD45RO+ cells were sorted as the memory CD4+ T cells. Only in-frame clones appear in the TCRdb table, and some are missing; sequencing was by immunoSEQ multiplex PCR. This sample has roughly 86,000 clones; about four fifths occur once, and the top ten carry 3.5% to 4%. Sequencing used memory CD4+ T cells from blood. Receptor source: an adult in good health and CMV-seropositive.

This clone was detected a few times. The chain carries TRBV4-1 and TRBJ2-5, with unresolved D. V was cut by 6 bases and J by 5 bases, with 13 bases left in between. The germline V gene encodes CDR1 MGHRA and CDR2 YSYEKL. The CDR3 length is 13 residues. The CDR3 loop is CASSKELLETQYF. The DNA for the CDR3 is TGCGCCAGCAGTAAAGAGTTACTGGAGACCCAGTACTTC.

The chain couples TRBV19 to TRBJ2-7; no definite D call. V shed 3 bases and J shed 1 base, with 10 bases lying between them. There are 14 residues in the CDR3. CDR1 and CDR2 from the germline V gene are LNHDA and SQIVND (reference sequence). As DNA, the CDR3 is TGTGCCAGTAGTATGAATTGGGAATCCTACGAGCAGTACTTC. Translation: CASSMNWESYEQYF.

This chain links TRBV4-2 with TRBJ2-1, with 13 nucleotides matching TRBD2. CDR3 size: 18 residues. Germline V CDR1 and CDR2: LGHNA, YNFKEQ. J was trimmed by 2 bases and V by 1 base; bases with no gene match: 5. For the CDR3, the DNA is TGTGCCAGCAGCCAAGGACTAGCGGGAGGTCGCGCCTACAATGAGCAGTTCTTC. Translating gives CASSQGLAGGRAYNEQFF.

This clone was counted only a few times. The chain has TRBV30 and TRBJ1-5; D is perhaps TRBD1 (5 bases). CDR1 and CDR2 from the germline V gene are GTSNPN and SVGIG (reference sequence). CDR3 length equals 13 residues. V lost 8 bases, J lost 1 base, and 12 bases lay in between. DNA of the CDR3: TGTGCCGGGGTACGGGGCAGCAATCAGCCCCAGCATTTT. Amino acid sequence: CAGVRGSNQPQHF.

CDR3 nucleotides: TGTGCCAGCAACCTAGACAGGAACACTGAAGCTTTCTTT. Its protein product is CASNLDRNTEAFF. This chain uses TRBV5-6 with TRBJ1-1, with D maybe TRBD1 (5 bases). The CDR3 totals 13 residues. Germline CDR1 reads SGHDT; CDR2 reads YYEEEE. V was cut by 6 bases and J by 1 base, with 10 bases left in between.

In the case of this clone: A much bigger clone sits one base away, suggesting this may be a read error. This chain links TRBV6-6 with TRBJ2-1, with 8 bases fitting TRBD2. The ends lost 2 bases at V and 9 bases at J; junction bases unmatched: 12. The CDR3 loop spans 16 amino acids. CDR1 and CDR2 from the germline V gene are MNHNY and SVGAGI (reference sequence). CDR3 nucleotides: TGTGCCAGCAGTTACCGGGGACTAGTGGGCAGAGGTGAGCAGTTCTTC. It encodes CASSYRGLVGRGEQFF.

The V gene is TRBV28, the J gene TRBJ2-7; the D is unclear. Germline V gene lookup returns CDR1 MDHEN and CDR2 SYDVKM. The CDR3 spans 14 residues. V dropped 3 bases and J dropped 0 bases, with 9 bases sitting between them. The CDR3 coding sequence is TGTGCCAGCAGTTTGGCCTCAAACTCCTACGAGCAGTACTTC. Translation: CASSLASNSYEQYF.

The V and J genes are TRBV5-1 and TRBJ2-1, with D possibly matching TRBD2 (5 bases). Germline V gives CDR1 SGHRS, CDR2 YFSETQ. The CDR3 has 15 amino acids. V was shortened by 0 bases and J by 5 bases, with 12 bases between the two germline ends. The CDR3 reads CASSLVLAANNEQFF. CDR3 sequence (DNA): TGCGCCAGCAGCTTGGTCCTAGCCGCCAACAATGAGCAGTTCTTC.

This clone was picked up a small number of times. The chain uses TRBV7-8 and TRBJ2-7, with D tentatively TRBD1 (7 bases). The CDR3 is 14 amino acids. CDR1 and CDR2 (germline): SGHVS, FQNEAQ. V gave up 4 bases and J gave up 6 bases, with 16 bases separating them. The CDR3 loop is CASSSTGTRFEQYF. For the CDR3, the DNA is TGTGCCAGCAGCTCGACAGGGACTCGTTTCGAGCAGTACTTC.

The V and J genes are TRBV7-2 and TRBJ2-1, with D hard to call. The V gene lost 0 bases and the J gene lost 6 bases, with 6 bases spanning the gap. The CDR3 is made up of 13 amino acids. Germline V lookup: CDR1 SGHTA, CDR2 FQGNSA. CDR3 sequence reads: CASSLAVVNEQFF. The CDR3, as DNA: TGTGCCAGCAGCTTAGCGGTGGTCAATGAGCAGTTCTTC.

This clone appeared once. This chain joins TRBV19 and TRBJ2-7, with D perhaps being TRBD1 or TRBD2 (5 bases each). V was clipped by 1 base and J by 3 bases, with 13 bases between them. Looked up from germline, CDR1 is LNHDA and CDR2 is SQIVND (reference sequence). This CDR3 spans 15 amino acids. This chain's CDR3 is CASSIAGPFLYEQYF. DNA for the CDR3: TGTGCCAGTAGTATAGCGGGGCCATTCCTCTACGAGCAGTACTTC.

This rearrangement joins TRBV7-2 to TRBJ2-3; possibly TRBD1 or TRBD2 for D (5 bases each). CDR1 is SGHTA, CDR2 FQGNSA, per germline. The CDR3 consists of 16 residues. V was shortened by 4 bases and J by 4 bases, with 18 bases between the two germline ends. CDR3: CASSSTGAAEADTQYF. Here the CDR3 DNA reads TGTGCCAGCAGCTCCACCGGGGCAGCCGAGGCAGATACGCAGTATTTT. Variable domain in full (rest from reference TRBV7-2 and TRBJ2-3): GAGVSQSPSNKVTEKGKDVELRCDPISGHTALYWYRQSLGQGLEFLIYFQGNSAPDKSGLPSDRFSAERTGGSVSTLTIQRTQQEDSAVYLCASSSTGAAEADTQYFGPGTRLTVL.

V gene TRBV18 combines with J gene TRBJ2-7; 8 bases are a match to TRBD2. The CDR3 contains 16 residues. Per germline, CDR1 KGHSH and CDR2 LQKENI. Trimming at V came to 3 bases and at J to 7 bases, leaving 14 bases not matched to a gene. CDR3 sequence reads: CASSPTRTSPRFEQYF. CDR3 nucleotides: TGTGCCAGCTCACCTACCCGGACTAGCCCCCGCTTTGAGCAGTACTTC. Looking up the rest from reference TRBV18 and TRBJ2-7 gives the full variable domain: NAGVMQNPRHLVRRRGQEARLRCSPMKGHSHVYWYRQLPEEGLKFMVYLQKENIIDESGMPKERFSAEFPKEGPSILRIQQVVRGDSAAYFCASSPTRTSPRFEQYFGPGTRLTVT.

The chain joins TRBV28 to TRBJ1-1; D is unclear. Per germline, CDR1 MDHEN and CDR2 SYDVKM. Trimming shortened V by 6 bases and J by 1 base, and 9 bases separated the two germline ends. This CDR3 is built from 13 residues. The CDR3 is CASRPPGNTEAFF. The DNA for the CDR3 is TGTGCCAGCAGGCCGCCGGGGAACACTGAAGCTTTCTTT.

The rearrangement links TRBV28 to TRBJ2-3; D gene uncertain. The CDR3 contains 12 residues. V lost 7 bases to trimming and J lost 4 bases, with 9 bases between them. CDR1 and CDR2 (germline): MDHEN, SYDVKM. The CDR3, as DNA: TGTGCCAGCAAGGGTTCGGCAGATACGCAGTATTTT. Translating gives CASKGSADTQYF.

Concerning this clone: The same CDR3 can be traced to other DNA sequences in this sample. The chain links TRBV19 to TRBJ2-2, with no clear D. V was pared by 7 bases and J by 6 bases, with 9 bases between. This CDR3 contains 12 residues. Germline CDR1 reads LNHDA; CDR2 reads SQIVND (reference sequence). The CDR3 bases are TGTGCCAGTACACCCAGCGCCGGGGAGCTGTTTTTT. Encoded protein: CASTPSAGELFF.

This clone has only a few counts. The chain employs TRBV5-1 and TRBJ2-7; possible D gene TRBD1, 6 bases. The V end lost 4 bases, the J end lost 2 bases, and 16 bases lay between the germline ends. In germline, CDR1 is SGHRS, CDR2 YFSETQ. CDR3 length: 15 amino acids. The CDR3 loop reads CASSALHRETYEQYF. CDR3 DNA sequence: TGCGCCAGCAGCGCCCTCCACAGGGAAACCTACGAGCAGTACTTC. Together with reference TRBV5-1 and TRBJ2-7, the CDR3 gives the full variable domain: KAGVTQTPRYLIKTRGQQVTLSCSPISGHRSVSWYQQTPGQGLQFLFEYFSETQRNKGNFPGRFSGRQFSNSRSEMNVSTLELGDSALYLCASSALHRETYEQYFGPGTRLTVT.

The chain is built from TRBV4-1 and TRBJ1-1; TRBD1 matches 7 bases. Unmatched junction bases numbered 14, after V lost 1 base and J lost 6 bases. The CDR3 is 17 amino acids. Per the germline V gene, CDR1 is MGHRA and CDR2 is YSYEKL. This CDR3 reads CASSQGQGPVPSAEAFF. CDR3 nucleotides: TGCGCCAGCAGCCAAGGACAGGGCCCTGTTCCGAGCGCTGAAGCTTTCTTT.

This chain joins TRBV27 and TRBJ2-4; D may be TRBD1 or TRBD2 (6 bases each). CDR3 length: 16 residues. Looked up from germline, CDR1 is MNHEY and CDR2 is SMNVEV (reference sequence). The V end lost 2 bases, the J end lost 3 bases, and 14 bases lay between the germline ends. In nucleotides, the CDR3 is TGTGCCAGCAGTTTAAGGGGGGTTAGGGACAAAAACATTCAGTACTTC. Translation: CASSLRGVRDKNIQYF.

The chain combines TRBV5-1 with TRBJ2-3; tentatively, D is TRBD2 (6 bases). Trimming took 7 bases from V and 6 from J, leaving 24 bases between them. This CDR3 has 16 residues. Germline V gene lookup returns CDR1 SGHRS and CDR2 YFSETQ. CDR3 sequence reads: CASQQLFRQEGDTQYF. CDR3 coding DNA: TGCGCCAGCCAACAGCTGTTTCGGCAGGAGGGGGATACGCAGTATTTT.

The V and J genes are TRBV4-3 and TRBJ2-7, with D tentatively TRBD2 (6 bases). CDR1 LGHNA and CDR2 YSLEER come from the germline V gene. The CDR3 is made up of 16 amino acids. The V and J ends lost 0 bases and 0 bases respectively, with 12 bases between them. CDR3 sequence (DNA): TGCGCCAGCAGCCAAGATTTGCGGGGACCCTCCTACGAGCAGTACTTC. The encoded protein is CASSQDLRGPSYEQYF.

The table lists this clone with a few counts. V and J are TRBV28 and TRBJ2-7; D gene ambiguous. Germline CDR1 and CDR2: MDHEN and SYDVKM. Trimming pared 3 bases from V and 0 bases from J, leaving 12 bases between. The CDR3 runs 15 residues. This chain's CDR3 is CASSFRSPDSYEQYF. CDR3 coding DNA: TGTGCCAGCAGTTTTCGGAGCCCCGACTCCTACGAGCAGTACTTC.

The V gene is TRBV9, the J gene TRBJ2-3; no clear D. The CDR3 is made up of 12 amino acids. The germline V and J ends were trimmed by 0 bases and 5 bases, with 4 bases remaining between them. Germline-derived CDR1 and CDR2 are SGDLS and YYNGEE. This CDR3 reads CASSVGKDTQYF. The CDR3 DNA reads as TGTGCCAGCAGCGTAGGAAAAGATACGCAGTATTTT.

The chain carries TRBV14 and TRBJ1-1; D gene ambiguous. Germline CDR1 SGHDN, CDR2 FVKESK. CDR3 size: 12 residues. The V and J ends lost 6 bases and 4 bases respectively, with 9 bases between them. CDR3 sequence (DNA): TGTGCCAGCAGTCAGACGATCACTGAAGCTTTCTTT. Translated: CASSQTITEAFF.

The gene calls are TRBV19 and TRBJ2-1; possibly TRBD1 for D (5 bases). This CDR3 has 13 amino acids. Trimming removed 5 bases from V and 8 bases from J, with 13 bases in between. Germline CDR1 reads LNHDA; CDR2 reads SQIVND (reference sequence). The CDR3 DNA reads TGTGCCAGTAGTCCGATGTGGGGCGATGAGCAGTTCTTC. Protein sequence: CASSPMWGDEQFF.

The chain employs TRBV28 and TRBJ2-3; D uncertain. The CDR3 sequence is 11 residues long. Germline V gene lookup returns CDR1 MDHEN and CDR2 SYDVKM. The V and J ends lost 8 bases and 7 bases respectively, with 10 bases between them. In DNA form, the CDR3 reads TGTGCCAGCCGCCTCCGAAATACGCAGTATTTT. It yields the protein CASRLRNTQYF.

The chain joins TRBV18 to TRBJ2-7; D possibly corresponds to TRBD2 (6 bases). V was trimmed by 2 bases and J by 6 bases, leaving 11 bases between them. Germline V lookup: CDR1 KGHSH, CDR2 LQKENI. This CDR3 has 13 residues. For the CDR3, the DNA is TGTGCCAGCTCACCAGTGAGGAGGGTCGAGCAGTACTTC. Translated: CASSPVRRVEQYF. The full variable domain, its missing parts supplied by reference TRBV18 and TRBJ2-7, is NAGVMQNPRHLVRRRGQEARLRCSPMKGHSHVYWYRQLPEEGLKFMVYLQKENIIDESGMPKERFSAEFPKEGPSILRIQQVVRGDSAAYFCASSPVRRVEQYFGPGTRLTVT.